The rows below give T cell receptor beta chains drawn from one sample of a study of regulatory T cells in long-lasting Graves disease. TCRdb reprocessed the multiplex PCR reads with MiXCR, giving one entry per CDR3 protein. The sample carries more than 300,000 distinct CDR3 sequences, 15% to 20% recorded once. The source material was peripheral blood mononuclear cells (PBMCs), sampled when the disease was refractory, from a patient treated with antithyroid drugs. All receptors come from a female donor with Graves disease. The CDR3 runs from the conserved cysteine through the conserved F or W. The D gene is left open where the match is weak. Rows may omit the clone size; those that give it use once, few, many or a size class.

>many|TRBV6-2/TRBV6-3|TRBJ2-7|-
TGTGCCAGCAGTTACACGAACCCCCCCTACGAGCAGTACTTC
CASSYTNPPYEQYF
>many|TRBV5-4|TRBJ2-7|-
TGTGCCAGCAGCGGGGGGGCCTCCACCTACGAGCAGTACTTC
CASSGGASTYEQYF
>-|TRBV5-1|TRBJ2-3|-
TGCGCCAGCAGCGCCGGAATGGAGCACACAGATACGCAGTATTTT
CASSAGMEHTDTQYF
>many|TRBV7-8|TRBJ2-5|-
TGTGCCAGCTTCGGGGGGCAGGTACATCACCAAGAGACCCAGTACTTC
CASFGGQVHHQETQYF
>many|TRBV5-1|TRBJ2-7|TRBD2
TGCGCCAGCTGGGGATGGCGGGAGGGTGCCTACGAGCAGTACTTC
CASWGWREGAYEQYF
>many|TRBV11-2|TRBJ2-7|-
TGTGCCAGCAGCCAGAGCGTGACCTCCTACGAGCAGTACTTC
CASSQSVTSYEQYF
>-|TRBV6-5|TRBJ1-2|TRBD1
TGTGCCAGCAGTTACGGATCGACAGGGGCAGCCTATGGCTACACCTTC
CASSYGSTGAAYGYTF
>-|TRBV6-1|TRBJ2-5|-
TGTGCCACCGGGGCCAGGGAGACCCAGTACTTC
CATGARETQYF
>many|TRBV6-5|TRBJ2-5|-
TGTGCCAGCAGTTACTCGGGAGAAAAATCGGAGACCCAGTACTTC
CASSYSGEKSETQYF
>many|TRBV20-1|TRBJ2-7|TRBD2
TGCAGTGTATCCCGCCCGGGAGGGCACTCCTACGAGCAGTACTTC
CSVSRPGGHSYEQYF
>many|TRBV28|TRBJ2-2|-
TGTGCCAGCAGTCAAGTGGGGGGTCTACGAAACACCGGGGAGCTGTTTTTT
CASSQVGGLRNTGELFF
>-|TRBV11-2|TRBJ2-2|-
TGTGCCAGCAGCTTAGTCTCTTCCACCGGGGAGCTGTTTTTT
CASSLVSSTGELFF
>many|TRBV28|TRBJ1-5|-
TGTGCCAGCAGTTTGGGGCATCTCATGGGGCAGCCCCAGCATTTT
CASSLGHLMGQPQHF
>-|TRBV7-6|TRBJ1-2|TRBD1
TGTGCCAGCAGCTTAGACGGGACAGTCACCTATGGCTACACCTTC
CASSLDGTVTYGYTF
>many|TRBV12-3/TRBV12-4|TRBJ1-1|-
TGTGCCAGCAGTTTAGTTAGGCAGGTATCGAGGACTGAAGCTTTCTTT
CASSLVRQVSRTEAFF
>few|TRBV9|TRBJ1-1|-
TGTGCCAGCAGTCCCTCCCCCAGTCCGAACACTGAAGCTTTCTTT
CASSPSPSPNTEAFF
>-|TRBV7-9|TRBJ1-4|-
TGTGCCAGCAGCTCCCTGGACAGAGGGGCAACTAATGAAAAACTGTTTTTT
CASSSLDRGATNEKLFF
>-|TRBV28|TRBJ2-3|-
TGTGCCAGCAGTTTTGGTGGGAGGCGGGGAGATACGCAGTATTTT
CASSFGGRRGDTQYF
>once|TRBV4-1|TRBJ2-7|-
TGCGCCAGCAGCCAATTCTACGCGGCAACCTACGAGCAGTACTTC
CASSQFYAATYEQYF
>few|TRBV6-1|TRBJ1-1|-
TGTGCCAGCCACGGGGACGGCTTCATGAACACTGAAGCTTTCTTT
CASHGDGFMNTEAFF
>-|TRBV19|TRBJ2-7|TRBD2
TGTGCCAGTAGTATTTGGACTAGCGGAAGTGGAGAGCAGTACTTC
CASSIWTSGSGEQYF
>-|TRBV4-2|TRBJ1-3|-
TGTGCCAGCAGCCAGCCGGGACGGCTCTCTGGAAACACCATATATTTT
CASSQPGRLSGNTIYF
>-|TRBV6-1|TRBJ1-2|TRBD1
TGTGCCAGCAGGGGGACAGGGGGCGCGACTGGCTACACCTTC
CASRGTGGATGYTF
>-|TRBV7-2|TRBJ2-2|-
TGTGCCAGCAGCTTAGCGCTGGGGGTTGGCGGGGAGCTGTTTTTT
CASSLALGVGGELFF
>many|TRBV19|TRBJ1-5|-
TGTGCCAGTAGTTTTGGGTGGGGCAATCAGCCCCAGCATTTT
CASSFGWGNQPQHF
>many|TRBV10-3|TRBJ2-7|-
TGTGCCAGCAGGGGCTTCTCTAACGAGCAGTACTTC
CASRGFSNEQYF
>-|TRBV7-9|TRBJ2-5|-
TGTGCCAGCAGCTTCCGGGGGAGGCCAGAGACCCAGTACTTC
CASSFRGRPETQYF
>few|TRBV28|TRBJ2-3|TRBD2
TGTGCCAGCACCAGGGCCAGCGGGACCGCCCAAAGCACAGATACGCAGTATTTT
CASTRASGTAQSTDTQYF
>-|TRBV27|TRBJ2-7|-
TGTGCCAGCAGTTTAAAACCCGACAGGGAGCAGTACTTC
CASSLKPDREQYF
>many|TRBV6-5|TRBJ1-1|-
TGTGCCAGCAGTTACCTTCAGGCTACGAACACTGAAGCTTTCTTT
CASSYLQATNTEAFF
>many|TRBV10-3|TRBJ2-7|-
TGTGCCATCAGTGAGGCGGACAGACCGGGGGAGCAGTACTTC
CAISEADRPGEQYF
>few|TRBV13|TRBJ2-2|-
TGTGCCAGCAGCTTACCAGGGATGAACACCGGGGAGCTGTTTTTT
CASSLPGMNTGELFF
>many|TRBV18|TRBJ1-2|TRBD1
TGTGCCAGCTCATCCGGGACAGGGGGCGAGGGCTACACCTTC
CASSSGTGGEGYTF
>-|TRBV29-1|TRBJ1-5|TRBD1
TGCAGCGCTACAAGCCAGGGGGGGCAGGGACAGCCCCAGCATTTT
CSATSQGGQGQPQHF
>once|TRBV5-1|TRBJ2-3|-
TGCGCCAGCAGCTTTTTTGGGGTTGAAGATACGCAGTATTTT
CASSFFGVEDTQYF
>-|TRBV27|TRBJ2-2|-
TGTGCCAGCAGTTTATCGACCCCGGGGGACACCGGGGAGCTGCTTTTT
CASSLSTPGDTGELLF
>many|TRBV28|TRBJ2-6|-
TGTGCCAGTCGGGGCTCTGGGGCCAACGTCCTGACTTTC
CASRGSGANVLTF
>few|TRBV4-1|TRBJ1-1|-
TGCGCCAGCAGCCATCCCGCACGGGGGTACGAAGCTTTCTTT
CASSHPARGYEAFF
>-|TRBV14|TRBJ2-7|-
TGTGCCAGCAGCCCCCATAGGCGGGGAGAGCAGTACTTC
CASSPHRRGEQYF
>many|TRBV12-3/TRBV12-4|TRBJ1-1|-
TGTGCCAGCTCCAAGGGAGTCGGCACTGAAGCTTTCTTT
CASSKGVGTEAFF
>many|TRBV7-9|TRBJ2-7|TRBD2
TGTGCCAGCGTAGAGACTAGCGGATCCTACGAGCAGTACTTC
CASVETSGSYEQYF